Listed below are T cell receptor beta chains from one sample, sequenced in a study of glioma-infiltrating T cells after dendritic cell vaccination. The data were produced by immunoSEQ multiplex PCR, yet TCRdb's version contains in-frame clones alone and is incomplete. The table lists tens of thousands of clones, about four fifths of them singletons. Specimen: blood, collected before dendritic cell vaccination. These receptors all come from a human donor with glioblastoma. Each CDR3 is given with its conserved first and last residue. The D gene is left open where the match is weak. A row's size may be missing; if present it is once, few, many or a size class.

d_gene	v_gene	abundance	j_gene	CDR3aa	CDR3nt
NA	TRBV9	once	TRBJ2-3	CASSVGAYPTDTQYF	TGTGCCAGCAGCGTGGGAGCTTACCCCACAGATACGCAGTATTTT
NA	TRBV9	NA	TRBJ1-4	CASSAGRTGELFF	TGTGCCAGCAGCGCAGGGAGAACGGGGGAACTGTTTTTT
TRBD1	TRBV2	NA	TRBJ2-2	CASSKDRGYTGELFF	TGTGCCAGCAGCAAGGACAGGGGGTACACCGGGGAGCTGTTTTTT
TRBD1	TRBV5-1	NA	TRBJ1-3	CASSWTGVSGNTIYF	TGCGCCAGCAGCTGGACAGGGGTCTCTGGAAACACCATATATTTT
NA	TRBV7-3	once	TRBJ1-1	CASSLSGTENTEAFF	TGTGCCAGCAGCTTAAGCGGGACGGAGAACACTGAAGCTTTCTTT
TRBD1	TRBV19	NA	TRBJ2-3	CASRDRGKDTDTQYF	TGTGCCAGTAGAGACAGGGGGAAAGACACAGATACGCAGTATTTT
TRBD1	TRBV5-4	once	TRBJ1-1	CASSTGTENTEAFF	TGTGCCAGCAGCACCGGGACAGAGAACACTGAAGCTTTCTTT
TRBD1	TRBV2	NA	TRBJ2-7	CASSEEDRVQDEQYF	TGTGCCAGCAGTGAAGAGGACAGGGTTCAGGACGAGCAGTACTTC
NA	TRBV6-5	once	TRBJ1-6	CASSYGSNLHF	TGTGCCAGCAGTTACGGCAGTAACCTCCACTTT
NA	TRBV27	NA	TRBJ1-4	CASSFQFANEKLFF	TGTGCCAGCAGTTTCCAGTTCGCTAATGAAAAACTGTTTTTT